A single sample is the source of the 20 T cell receptor beta chains below, sequenced in a study of beta chain features in type 1 diabetes. The whole isolated RNA underwent reverse transcription, so sequencing captured expressed TCRB transcripts. Profiling relied on immunoSEQ multiplex PCR, and the TCRdb table lists in-frame clones only, not all of them. The sample contains 390,000 or so clones, approximately 13% of which appear only once. The sample was naive CD4+ T cells from blood. Source of these receptors: a man aged 30 to 45 in good health.

This clone was observed a handful of times. The genes are TRBV5-4 and TRBJ2-7; D may correspond to TRBD1 or TRBD2 (6 bases each). Per the germline V gene, CDR1 is SGHNT and CDR2 is YYREEE (reference sequence). The CDR3 is made up of 17 amino acids. V was trimmed by 4 bases and J by 4 bases, leaving 24 bases between them. The CDR3 nucleotides are TGTGCCAGCAGCCCCGGGAAGGGGGGCGGTCCCGTATACGAGCAGTACTTC. This codes for CASSPGKGGGPVYEQYF.

This clone has a handful of counts. The V and J genes are TRBV5-1 and TRBJ2-3, with D uncertain. Between the trimmed V and J ends, which lost 1 base and 5 bases, there was a span of 14 bases. CDR1 SGHRS and CDR2 YFSETQ come from the germline V gene. The CDR3 sequence is 15 residues long. The CDR3 reads CASSLMSLKQDTQYF. The CDR3 nucleotides read TGCGCCAGCAGCTTGATGTCTCTTAAACAAGATACGCAGTATTTT.

This clone came up a few times. The V gene is TRBV7-2, the J gene TRBJ2-5; D is undetermined. CDR1 is SGHTA and CDR2 is FQGNSA in the germline V gene. The CDR3 runs 14 residues. The V end was cut by 6 bases, the J end by 4 bases, with 15 bases between. The CDR3 sequence: CASRVNPVRETQYF. The CDR3 DNA reads TGTGCCAGCAGAGTTAATCCGGTCCGAGAGACCCAGTACTTC.

This clone was detected a few times. The chain carries TRBV7-2 and TRBJ1-2; D remains ambiguous. V was clipped by 5 bases and J by 4 bases, with 11 bases between them. The V gene's germline CDR1 is SGHTA and CDR2 FQGNSA. CDR3 length: 13 residues. The chain's CDR3 is CASSPLYGYGYTF. The CDR3 nucleotides read TGTGCCAGCAGCCCGCTGTATGGCTATGGCTACACCTTC.

This chain uses TRBV14 with TRBJ2-1, with unresolved D. V lost 3 bases and J 4 bases, leaving 13 bases between the germline ends. The CDR3 consists of 15 residues. Germline V gene data show CDR1 as SGHDN and CDR2 as FVKESK. The CDR3 coding sequence is TGTGCCAGCAGCCACTGGCCTCACGGGTACAATGAGCAGTTCTTC. Protein: CASSHWPHGYNEQFF.

The V call is TRBV27, the J call TRBJ2-7, with 7 bases aligning to TRBD2. CDR1 is MNHEY and CDR2 is SMNVEV in the germline V gene (reference sequence). J gave up 7 bases and V 4 bases, and 16 bases lay outside the gene matches. This CDR3 comprises 16 residues. CDR3 bases: TGTGCCAGCAGTTCCTGGATCGGGGGGTCCACTGGAGAGCAGTACTTC. Protein sequence: CASSSWIGGSTGEQYF.

This clone was observed a handful of times. The chain combines TRBV6-1 with TRBJ2-5, with 7 nucleotides matching TRBD2. Per the germline V gene, CDR1 is MNHNS and CDR2 is SASEGT. The CDR3 is made up of 14 amino acids. With 7 bases clipped from V and 4 bases from J, the junction kept 9 bases outside the gene matches. CDR3 sequence reads: CASMKVGEGETQYF. CDR3 in DNA: TGTGCCAGCATGAAGGTCGGGGAGGGAGAGACCCAGTACTTC.

Notes on this clone: The identical CDR3 is also encoded by other nucleotide sequences in the sample. The V call is TRBV30, the J call TRBJ1-1, with unresolved D. The CDR3 spans 12 residues. CDR1 is GTSNPN, CDR2 SVGIG, per germline (reference sequence). Trimming pared 4 bases from V and 2 bases from J, leaving 8 bases between. The CDR3: CAWTQGNTEAFF. CDR3 coding DNA: TGTGCCTGGACCCAAGGTAACACTGAAGCTTTCTTT.

Only a few counts were recorded for this clone. CDR3 in amino acids: CSASGSYDEQFF. The CDR3 DNA is TGCAGCGCTAGCGGGAGCTATGATGAGCAGTTCTTC. The V and J genes are TRBV29-1 and TRBJ2-1; the match to TRBD2 covers 10 bases. The CDR3 totals 12 residues. From germline, CDR1 is SQVTM and CDR2 ANQGSEA. Trimming at V came to 7 bases and at J to 8 bases, leaving 5 bases not matched to a gene.

This clone came up a few times. The V gene is TRBV7-9, the J gene TRBJ1-2, with D hard to call. Trimming removed 1 base from V and 7 bases from J, with 10 bases in between. The CDR3 spans 13 residues. The germline gives CDR1 SEHNR, CDR2 FQNEAQ (reference sequence). The CDR3 DNA follows: TGTGCCAGCAGCTTAGTAGTGGGGTCTGGCTACACCTTC. Protein product: CASSLVVGSGYTF.

This chain links TRBV11-2 with TRBJ2-4; 11 bases line up with TRBD1. Germline CDR1 is SGHAT and CDR2 is FQNNGV. The CDR3 spans 16 residues. V was pared by 4 bases and J by 6 bases, with 8 bases of the junction left unmatched. CDR3 sequence: CASSSPRTGGRNIQYF. Written as DNA, the CDR3 is TGTGCCAGCAGCTCCCCCCGGACAGGGGGCAGAAACATTCAGTACTTC.

The chain has TRBV14 and TRBJ2-1, with 10 bases fitting TRBD2. This CDR3 has 16 residues. J lost 7 bases, V lost 1 base, and 7 bases had no gene match. Germline V CDR1 and CDR2: SGHDN, FVKESK. CDR3 region: CASSQARLAGENEQFF. In DNA form, the CDR3 reads TGTGCCAGCAGCCAAGCCCGCCTAGCGGGAGAGAATGAGCAGTTCTTC.

In its sample, this clone was seen a few times. The CDR3, as DNA: TGTGCCGCTCGGGGGAACTATGGCTACACCTTC. Translated: CAARGNYGYTF. This chain joins TRBV6-5 and TRBJ1-2; possible D gene TRBD1, 5 bases. CDR1 is MNHEY, CDR2 SVGAGI, per germline. The V gene lost 11 bases and the J gene lost 2 bases, with 9 bases spanning the gap. There are 11 residues in the CDR3.

The genes are TRBV28 and TRBJ2-1; 7 nucleotides agree with TRBD1. This CDR3 has 14 amino acids. Germline assignment: CDR1 MDHEN and CDR2 SYDVKM. The J segment lost 4 bases and the V segment lost 11 bases, leaving 11 bases of the junction unmatched. The CDR3 protein is CACRGTALYNEQFF. CDR3 sequence (DNA): TGTGCCTGCCGAGGGACAGCCCTATACAATGAGCAGTTCTTC.

V is TRBV4-3 and J is TRBJ2-3; no clear D. The V end lost 4 bases, the J end lost 0 bases, and 5 bases lay between the germline ends. Germline CDR1 LGHNA, CDR2 YSLEER. This CDR3 is 13 amino acids long. CDR3 DNA sequence: TGCGCCAGCAGCCTCATTAGCACAGATACGCAGTATTTT. Amino acids: CASSLISTDTQYF.

A few counts support this clone. This chain connects TRBV7-9 to TRBJ2-1; 9 bases agree with TRBD2. The CDR3 has 15 amino acids. V lost 2 bases and J lost 10; bases outside the gene matches: 9. The V gene's germline CDR1 is SEHNR and CDR2 FQNEAQ (reference sequence). CDR3 sequence reads: CASSLMAGGSREQFF. The DNA of the CDR3 is TGTGCCAGCAGCTTAATGGCGGGAGGGTCCCGCGAGCAGTTCTTC.

This clone was counted between two and nine times. The chain employs TRBV9 and TRBJ2-1, with 8 bases fitting TRBD2. Per the germline V gene, CDR1 is SGDLS and CDR2 is YYNGEE. Trimming removed 4 bases from V and 8 bases from J; junction bases left unmatched: 11. The length of the CDR3 is 15 residues. The CDR3 region is CASSQTSGLVYEQFF. CDR3 coding DNA: TGTGCCAGCAGCCAAACCTCGGGACTAGTGTATGAGCAGTTCTTC.

The gene calls are TRBV2 and TRBJ2-5; the D gene could be TRBD1 or TRBD2 (5 bases each). There are 13 residues in the CDR3. Trimming took off 4 bases at V and 5 bases at J, with 11 bases between the two ends. Germline V gene sequence: CDR1 SNHLY, CDR2 FYNNEI. The CDR3 bases are TGTGCCAGCAGTGTGGGGGTACGGGAGACCCAGTACTTC. It encodes CASSVGVRETQYF.

The genes are TRBV25-1 and TRBJ1-2, with 7 nucleotides matching TRBD1. The CDR3 has 15 amino acids. The ends lost 2 bases at V and 5 bases at J; junction bases unmatched: 8. Per the germline V gene, CDR1 is MGHDK and CDR2 is SYGVNS. The CDR3 DNA follows: TGTGCCAGCAGTGAAAGACAGGGACTTAAATATGGCTACACCTTC. Encoded protein: CASSERQGLKYGYTF.

The chain combines TRBV30 with TRBJ1-5; possibly TRBD1 for D (6 bases). Trimming shortened V by 4 bases and J by 7 bases, and 17 bases separated the two germline ends. This CDR3 has 14 amino acids. Looked up from germline, CDR1 is GTSNPN and CDR2 is SVGIG (reference sequence). This chain's CDR3 is CAWNAGTQVQPQHF. CDR3 coding DNA: TGTGCCTGGAATGCCGGGACACAAGTACAGCCCCAGCATTTT. Drawing the rest from reference TRBV30 and TRBJ1-5, the complete variable domain is SQTIHQWPATLVQPVGSPLSLECTVEGTSNPNLYWYRQAAGRGLQLLFYSVGIGQISSEVPQNLSASRPQDRQFILSSKKLLLSDSGFYLCAWNAGTQVQPQHFGDGTRLSIL.